The rows below give T cell receptor beta chains drawn from one sample of a study of shared clonotypes between healthy human individuals. TCRdb's table, derived via immunoSEQ multiplex PCR, lists solely in-frame clones and lacks some. Among about 2.4 million clones listed, over 85% were seen once. The sample comprised naive CD4+ T cells from PBMCs. Receptor source: a man aged 18 to 29 in good health. Some clones in this sample may be carry-over from other donors' samples. The CDR3 runs from the conserved cysteine through the conserved F or W. Some rows have no size entry. The others give once, few or many, or a class for an expanded clone.

CASKPLAASTDTQYF TRBV5-4 15 NA TRBJ2-3
CAISAHATSGVNEQFF TRBV10-3 16 NA TRBJ2-1
CSVGSLLVEQFF TRBV29-1 12 NA TRBJ2-1
CASSAGTGGESAW TRBV5-4 13 NA TRBJ1-5
CASSLSPSVNEQFF TRBV7-2 14 NA TRBJ2-1
CASSPRQRDQPQHF TRBV6-6 14 few TRBJ1-5
CASSLEFVNTGELFF TRBV11-2 15 NA TRBJ2-2
CASSMGLTLMGNQPQHF TRBV19 17 NA TRBJ1-5
CASSPPQADTQYF TRBV18 13 NA TRBJ2-3
CASSLWREREDTQYF TRBV5-1 15 NA TRBJ2-3
CASSLGISGSNIYEQYF TRBV11-2 17 NA TRBJ2-7
CASSGEIPNTEAFF TRBV6-1 14 once TRBJ1-1
CASSMILGGGGGETQYF TRBV19 17 NA TRBJ2-5
CASIGEPQHF TRBV6-4 10 NA TRBJ1-5
CASSSGTVEVYGYTF TRBV5-5 15 NA TRBJ1-2
CAISEPSGSTDTQYF TRBV10-3 15 NA TRBJ2-3
CASSVGSGGYNEQFF TRBV9 15 NA TRBJ2-1
CASSFGGAGTGELFF TRBV5-1 15 NA TRBJ2-2
CASSFMPDGGEEKLFF TRBV7-6 16 once TRBJ1-4
CASSSYWEGQGRSYEQYF TRBV27 18 NA TRBJ2-7
CASREEASGRYEQYF TRBV5-1 15 NA NA
CASSYSIASGVDEQFF TRBV6-6 16 NA TRBJ2-1
CASSQELGLGLQETQYF TRBV4-1 17 NA TRBJ2-5
CASSAWAGVSDTGELFF TRBV9 17 NA TRBJ2-2
CASSVGGYNRGASGNTIYF TRBV7-9 19 NA TRBJ1-3
CASSPRVSGRGEQYF TRBV27 15 NA TRBJ2-5
CASTQPGSRSYEQYF TRBV2 15 NA TRBJ2-7
CAWSSDRASPLHF TRBV30 13 NA TRBJ1-6
CASSEERAHLRYEQYF TRBV2 16 NA TRBJ2-7
CASRLNRLAGVYEQYF TRBV2 16 once TRBJ2-7
CASSQQAVPSYEQYF TRBV4-3 15 NA TRBJ2-7
CSVSEIGFGLAGFTYEQYF TRBV29-1 19 NA TRBJ2-7
CASSQDAGGKNIQYF TRBV4-2 15 NA TRBJ2-4
CASSGQGPTNEKLFF TRBV2 15 NA TRBJ1-4
CASSEQPSGANEQFF TRBV9 15 NA TRBJ2-1
CASSLATGADEQYF TRBV5-1 14 NA TRBJ2-7
CASSLRLGGLFF TRBV28 12 NA TRBJ2-2
CASSPSGELDGYTF TRBV6-5 14 NA TRBJ1-2
CAGAGASSYNEQFF TRBV30 14 once TRBJ2-1
CASSYTGTAYYGYTF TRBV6-5 15 NA TRBJ1-2
CASSVGSANSYEQYF TRBV9 15 NA TRBJ2-7
CATSRRTSGRPGETQYF TRBV15 17 NA TRBJ2-5
CASSTTGQPVGNQPQHF TRBV19 17 NA TRBJ1-5
CASSPRTSGRMDTQYF TRBV7-2 16 NA TRBJ2-3
CASSRDGEAFF TRBV6-5 11 NA TRBJ1-1
CASSVLGGIATDTQYF TRBV9 16 NA TRBJ2-3
CSVQLVGETQYF TRBV29-1 12 few TRBJ2-5
CASSQDLAGGQTQYF TRBV9 15 NA TRBJ2-5
CASSSTGAYSHTEAFF TRBV19 16 NA TRBJ1-1
CASRMTGVGGYTF TRBV6-1 13 once TRBJ1-2
CASSPGTSRTGELFF TRBV5-1 15 NA TRBJ2-2
CASSPQRAGLTYYEQYF TRBV18 17 NA TRBJ2-7
CASSPRYF TRBV5-1 8 NA TRBJ2-7
CASSLQVTKETQYF TRBV11-1 14 NA TRBJ2-5
CATPRLTGGDLGQYF TRBV6-1 15 NA TRBJ2-7